A selection of T cell receptor beta chains follows, all from one sample in a study of T cells in Graves' hyperthyroidism and ophthalmopathy. Via MiXCR, TCRdb re-called the multiplex PCR reads, giving one row per CDR3 protein. The sample includes about 180,000 distinct CDR3 sequences, about a tenth of them seen just once. Material: blood. The receptors originated from a woman aged 18-35 years with Graves' hyperthyroidism that later progressed to Graves' ophthalmopathy. CDR3s include the opening cysteine and the closing phenylalanine or tryptophan. Fields, in order: clone size, J gene, D gene, V gene, CDR3 DNA, CDR3 protein. D genes are given only for firm matches. Clone sizes are given selectively: once, few, many, or a class where the clone is expanded.

.,TRBJ1-2,.,TRBV25-1,TGTGCCAGCAGTGAATATCCGGGCTATGGCTACACCTTC,CASSEYPGYGYTF
many,TRBJ1-1,.,TRBV28,TGTGCCAGCAGTTTTGGGGGAACTGAAGCTTTCTTT,CASSFGGTEAFF
many,TRBJ2-7,TRBD1,TRBV2,TGTGCCAGCAGATCGGGACAGGGGAACGAGCAGTACTTC,CASRSGQGNEQYF
many,TRBJ2-7,.,TRBV7-2,TGTGCCAGCAGTCCTTCCCCTGGCTCCTACGAGCAGTACTTC,CASSPSPGSYEQYF
.,TRBJ2-3,TRBD2,TRBV9,TGTGCCAGCAGCTGGACTAGCGGGAGGCCTAGCACAGATACGCAGTATTTT,CASSWTSGRPSTDTQYF
many,TRBJ1-1,.,TRBV6-1,TGTGCCAGCAGGAATACAGGGAGGGGAACTGAAGCTTTCTTT,CASRNTGRGTEAFF
many,TRBJ1-1,.,TRBV24-1,TGTGCCACCAGATTGGGGACTGAAGCTTTCTTT,CATRLGTEAFF
many,TRBJ1-2,.,TRBV6-6,TGTGCCAGCAGTTACTCTGCAGGATACAACTATGGCTACACCTTC,CASSYSAGYNYGYTF
many,TRBJ1-1,.,TRBV29-1,TGCAGCTTTACAGGGATCATGAACACTGAAGCTTTCTTT,CSFTGIMNTEAFF
many,TRBJ2-7,TRBD2,TRBV20-1,TGCAGTGCTAGATTAGCGGGGGTGCTTATATACGAGCAGTACTTC,CSARLAGVLIYEQYF
many,TRBJ1-2,TRBD1,TRBV12-3/TRBV12-4,TGTGCCAGCAGGCAGGGGGCAGACTATGGCTACACCTTC,CASRQGADYGYTF
many,TRBJ2-3,TRBD1,TRBV5-1,TGCGCCAGCAGCCCGTGGAGAGGGGGCAATACAGATACGCAGTATTTT,CASSPWRGGNTDTQYF
many,TRBJ2-5,.,TRBV7-2,TGTGCCAGCAGCTTAGCTGGGACAAATCAAGAGACCCAGTACTTC,CASSLAGTNQETQYF
.,TRBJ1-2,TRBD1,TRBV30,TGTGCCTGGACCTACGCGGGGCCAGGGGGCTATGGCTACACCTTC,CAWTYAGPGGYGYTF
many,TRBJ2-3,.,TRBV12-3/TRBV12-4,TGTGCCAGCAGTTTCGGTTCCACATTCGGGGGCACAGATACGCAGTATTTT,CASSFGSTFGGTDTQYF
few,TRBJ2-7,TRBD1,TRBV11-2,TGTGCCAGCAGCTTAGGGGAGACAGGGGTCCACGAGCAGTACTTC,CASSLGETGVHEQYF
few,TRBJ1-4,TRBD1,TRBV9,TGTGCCAGCAGCATGACAGGGGGTGGTGAAAAACTGTTTTTT,CASSMTGGGEKLFF
many,TRBJ1-5,.,TRBV19,TGTGCCAGTAGTGACGGACGGTTCAATCAGCCCCAGCATTTT,CASSDGRFNQPQHF
.,TRBJ2-5,.,TRBV30,TGTGCCTGGAGTGGCGACCTGACCCAGTACTTC,CAWSGDLTQYF
many,TRBJ2-6,TRBD1,TRBV6-1,TGTGCCAGCGGGGACAGTCCCTCTGGGGCCAACGTCCTGACTTTC,CASGDSPSGANVLTF
many,TRBJ2-7,.,TRBV29-1,TGCAGCGTTGTCGGGCAATACGAGCAGTACTTC,CSVVGQYEQYF
many,TRBJ2-5,.,TRBV3-1,TGTGCCAGCAGCTCGAAAGGGGGGGGTCAGACCCAGTACTTC,CASSSKGGGQTQYF
few,TRBJ1-6,.,TRBV29-1,TGCAGCGTTGAATTGGGTACTGGGTCACCCCTCCACTTT,CSVELGTGSPLHF
many,TRBJ1-6,TRBD1,TRBV6-1,TGTGCCAGCAGTGTCGGGACAGTGGATTCTTCACCCCTCCACTTT,CASSVGTVDSSPLHF
many,TRBJ2-1,TRBD1,TRBV6-5,TGTGCCAGCAGTTACGGTACAGGGGGCGGCTCCTACAATGAGCAGTTCTTC,CASSYGTGGGSYNEQFF
.,TRBJ1-4,.,TRBV20-1,TGCAGTGCTAGAGATTGGATACAGGGATCTAATGAAAAACTGTTTTTT,CSARDWIQGSNEKLFF